This TCR beta chain was retrieved from a study of cytomegalovirus exposure and HLA in healthy donors. The PCR made use of 60 Vbeta and 13 Jbeta primers. Data came from immunoSEQ multiplex PCR; TCRdb stores just in-frame clones and leaves some out. The sample shows about 240,000 clones, about three quarters of them seen only once. J lost 0 bases, V lost 5 bases, and 3 bases had no gene match. CDR3 length: 14 residues. Germline-derived CDR1 and CDR2 are SGHNT and YENEEA. This sequence joins TRBV11-3 and TRBJ1-1; 7 bases align to TRBD1. The sequence was obtained from a boy aged 10-17 years in good health and CMV-seronegative. The sample consisted of PBMCs. The CDR3 loop is CASSQGEMNTEAFF. CDR3 sequence (DNA): TGTGCCAGCAGCCAGGGGGAAATGAACACTGAAGCTTTCTTT.